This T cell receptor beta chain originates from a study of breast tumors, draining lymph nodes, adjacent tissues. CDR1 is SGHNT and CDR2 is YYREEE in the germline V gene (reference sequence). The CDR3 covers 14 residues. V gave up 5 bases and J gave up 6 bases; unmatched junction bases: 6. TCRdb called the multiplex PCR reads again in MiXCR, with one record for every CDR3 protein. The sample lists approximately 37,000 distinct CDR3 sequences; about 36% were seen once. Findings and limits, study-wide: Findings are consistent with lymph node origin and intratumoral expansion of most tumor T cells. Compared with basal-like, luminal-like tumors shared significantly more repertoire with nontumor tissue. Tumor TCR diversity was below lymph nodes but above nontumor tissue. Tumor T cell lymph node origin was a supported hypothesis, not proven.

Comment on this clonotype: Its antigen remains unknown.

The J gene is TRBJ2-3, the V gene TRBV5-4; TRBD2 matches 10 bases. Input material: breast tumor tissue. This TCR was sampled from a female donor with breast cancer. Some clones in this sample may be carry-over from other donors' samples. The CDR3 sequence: CASRPTSGADTQYF. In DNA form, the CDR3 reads TGTGCCAGCAGACCAACTAGCGGGGCCGATACGCAGTATTTT.